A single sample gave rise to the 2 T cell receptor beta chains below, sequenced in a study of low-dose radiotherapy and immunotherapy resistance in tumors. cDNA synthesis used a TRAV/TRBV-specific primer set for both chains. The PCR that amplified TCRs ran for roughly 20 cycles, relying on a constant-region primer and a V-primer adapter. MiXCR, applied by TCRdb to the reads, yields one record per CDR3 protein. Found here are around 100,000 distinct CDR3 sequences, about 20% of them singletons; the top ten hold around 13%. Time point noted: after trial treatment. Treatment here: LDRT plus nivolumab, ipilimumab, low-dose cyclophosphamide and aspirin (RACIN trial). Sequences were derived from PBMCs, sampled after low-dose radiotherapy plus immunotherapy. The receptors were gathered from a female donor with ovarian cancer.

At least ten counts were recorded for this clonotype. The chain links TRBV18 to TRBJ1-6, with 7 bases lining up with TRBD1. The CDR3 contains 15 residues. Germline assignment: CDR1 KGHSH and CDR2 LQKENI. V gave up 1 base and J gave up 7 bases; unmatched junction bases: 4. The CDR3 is CASSPQGAENSPLHF. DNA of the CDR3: TGTGCCAGCTCACCACAGGGGGCGGAAAATTCACCCCTCCACTTT.

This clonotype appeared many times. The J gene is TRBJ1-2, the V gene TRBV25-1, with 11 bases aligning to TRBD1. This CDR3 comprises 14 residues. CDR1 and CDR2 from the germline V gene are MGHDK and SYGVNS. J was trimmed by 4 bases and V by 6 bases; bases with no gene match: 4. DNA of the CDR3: TGTGCCAGCAGGGGAGGGACAGGGGGCTATGGCTACACCTTC. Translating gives CASRGGTGGYGYTF.